This T cell receptor (beta chain) was found in a study of blood T cell repertoires in COVID-19. Background on the study: Sources were T cells, B-cell-depleted T cells, or PBMCs; the material itself was cDNA or gDNA.

This clone was picked up one time. TCRdb keeps only in-frame clones here, not all; method: immunoSEQ multiplex PCR. This table has about 140,000 clones, about 86% appearing once. The germline gives CDR1 SGHVS, CDR2 FQNEAQ. The CDR3 sequence is 14 residues long. With V trimmed by 5 bases and J by 6 bases, 10 bases remained unmatched. This clonotype was obtained from a woman aged 60-75 years with acute or convalescent COVID-19. The source material was peripheral blood. The chain carries TRBV7-8 and TRBJ2-7; TRBD1 matches 7 bases. CDR3 in amino acids: CASSITGVVVEQYF. CDR3 nucleotide sequence: TGTGCCAGCAGCATTACAGGGGTTGTCGTCGAGCAGTACTTC.